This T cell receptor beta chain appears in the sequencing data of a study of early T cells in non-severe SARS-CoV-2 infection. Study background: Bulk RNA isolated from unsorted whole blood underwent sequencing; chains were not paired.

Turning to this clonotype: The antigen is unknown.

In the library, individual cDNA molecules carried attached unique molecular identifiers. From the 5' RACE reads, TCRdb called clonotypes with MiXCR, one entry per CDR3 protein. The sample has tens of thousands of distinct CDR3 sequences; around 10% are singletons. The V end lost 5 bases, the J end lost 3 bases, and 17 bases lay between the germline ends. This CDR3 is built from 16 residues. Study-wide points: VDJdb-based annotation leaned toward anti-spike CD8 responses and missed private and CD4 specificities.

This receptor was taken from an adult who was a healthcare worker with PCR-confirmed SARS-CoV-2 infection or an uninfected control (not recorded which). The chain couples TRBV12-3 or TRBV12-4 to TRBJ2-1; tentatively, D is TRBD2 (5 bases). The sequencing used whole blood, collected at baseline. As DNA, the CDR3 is TGTGCCAGCAGTAGGCCCTGGCGGGCCAACTACAATGAGCAGTTCTTC. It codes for CASSRPWRANYNEQFF.